The next 13 T cell receptor beta chains were all read from a single sample in a study of CD8 T cells in ankylosing spondylitis. TCRdb reprocessed the 5' RACE reads with MiXCR, giving one entry per CDR3 protein. The table lists roughly 180,000 distinct CDR3 sequences, over 10% of them singletons. Sequencing input: blood, either unsorted or a sorted T cell fraction (not recorded which). The receptors were sampled from a male donor with ankylosing spondylitis or in good health (not recorded which).

CDR3 nucleotides: TGTGCCTGGAGTGCCTCGCCGGGTTATGAAGCTTTCTTT. Amino acids: CAWSASPGYEAFF. This sequence joins TRBV30 and TRBJ1-1, with unresolved D. Deletions cut 1 base from V and 7 bases from J, with 13 bases between. The CDR3 runs 13 residues. Germline CDR1 is GTSNPN and CDR2 is SVGIG (reference sequence).

The rearrangement joins TRBV27 to TRBJ1-4; D gene ambiguous. Germline-derived CDR1 and CDR2 are MNHEY and SMNVEV (reference sequence). Trimming cost V 11 bases and J 8 bases, with 6 bases left between them. This CDR3 region has 9 residues. The CDR3 sequence is CAPREKLFF. The CDR3 DNA is TGTGCCCCCAGAGAAAAACTGTTTTTT.

This clonotype has just a few counts. The rearrangement joins TRBV12-3 or TRBV12-4 to TRBJ2-7; 7 bases align to TRBD1. CDR3 length equals 14 residues. V trimming: 3 bases; J trimming: 9 bases; junction bases outside the gene matches: 11. CDR3 loop: CASSFGTASTGQYF. In DNA, the CDR3 is TGTGCCAGCAGTTTCGGGACAGCCTCTACGGGGCAGTACTTC.

The chain has TRBV12-3 or TRBV12-4 and TRBJ2-2; 7 bases line up with TRBD1. V shed 9 bases, J shed 0 bases, and the junction held 10 bases outside the gene matches. The CDR3 totals 16 residues. The CDR3 loop is CASSHRTGSNTGELFF. The CDR3 DNA is TGTGCCAGTTCCCACAGGACAGGCTCGAACACCGGGGAGCTGTTTTTT.

This clonotype was recorded many times. The chain uses TRBV6-1 and TRBJ2-1, with 9 bases lining up with TRBD1. The CDR3 is 16 residues long. The V gene's germline CDR1 is MNHNS and CDR2 SASEGT. V lost 4 bases, J lost 3 bases, and 7 bases stayed unmatched. Written as DNA, the CDR3 is TGTGCCAGCAGTGGGAACCGACAGGGGGGCTACAATGAGCAGTTCTTC. It specifies CASSGNRQGGYNEQFF.

The chain links TRBV19 to TRBJ1-2, with TRBD1 identical over 7 bases. V trimming: 11 bases; J trimming: 7 bases; junction bases outside the gene matches: 10. Germline-derived CDR1 and CDR2 are LNHDA and SQIVND (reference sequence). The CDR3 contains 12 residues. Written as DNA, the CDR3 is TGTGCCGGATTTGGACAGGAGGGTGGCTACACCTTC. It codes for CAGFGQEGGYTF.

The rearrangement uses TRBV6-5 and TRBJ2-5; 7 positions agree with TRBD1. CDR1 MNHEY and CDR2 SVGAGI come from the germline V gene. J was trimmed by 5 bases and V by 6 bases; bases with no gene match: 12. This CDR3 spans 15 amino acids. The CDR3 here is CASSYGQVPGETQYF. The DNA for the CDR3 is TGTGCCAGCAGCTATGGACAGGTCCCGGGCGAGACCCAGTACTTC.

This clonotype was picked up a small number of times. The genes are TRBV9 and TRBJ2-1; 14 bases match TRBD2. CDR3 length: 18 amino acids. Germline lookup yields CDR1 SGDLS and CDR2 YYNGEE. V shed 0 bases and J 2 bases; nucleotides not matched to a gene: 4. CDR3 sequence: CASSVGLAGGGPYNEQFF. CDR3 sequence (DNA): TGTGCCAGCAGCGTAGGACTAGCGGGAGGGGGCCCCTACAATGAGCAGTTCTTC.

This clonotype came up a few times. J is TRBJ2-1 and V is TRBV27; possible D gene TRBD1, 6 bases. Germline V gene lookup returns CDR1 MNHEY and CDR2 SMNVEV (reference sequence). Trimming pared 5 bases from V and 3 bases from J, leaving 11 bases between. The CDR3 is 14 residues long. The CDR3 reads CASSPKGDYNEQFF. The DNA of the CDR3 is TGTGCCAGCAGTCCGAAGGGGGACTACAATGAGCAGTTCTTC.

Comments on this clonotype: Relative to the germline gene, one junction end is altered; a read error may explain this. The chain has TRBV20-1 and TRBJ2-7; D is uncertain. From germline, CDR1 is DFQATT and CDR2 SNEGSKA (reference sequence). CDR3 length: 16 residues. CDR3 sequence: CCARDNASPVVHEQYF. CDR3 sequence (DNA): TGCTGTGCTAGAGATAATGCATCTCCAGTGGTTCACGAGCAGTACTTC.

This clonotype was detected only a few times. The V and J genes are TRBV9 and TRBJ2-7; the D call may be TRBD1 or TRBD2 (5 bases each). The CDR3 extends over 14 amino acids. Germline loops: CDR1 SGDLS, CDR2 YYNGEE. V was trimmed by 4 bases and J by 3 bases, leaving 14 bases between them. As DNA, the CDR3 is TGTGCCAGCAGCCCTTTCCCGGGGCACTACGAGCAGTACTTC. The encoded protein is CASSPFPGHYEQYF.

The J gene is TRBJ1-2, the V gene TRBV12-3 or TRBV12-4; unclear D gene. Deletions cut 3 bases from V and 0 bases from J, with 5 bases between. This CDR3 spans 13 amino acids. CDR3 sequence reads: CASSFATNYGYTF. DNA for the CDR3: TGTGCCAGCAGTTTTGCGACTAACTATGGCTACACCTTC.

This clonotype was recorded at least ten times. One end of the junction varies from germline; a read error may be responsible. The J gene is TRBJ2-1, the V gene TRBV2; 11 bases line up with TRBD2. This CDR3 is built from 14 residues. The germline V gene encodes CDR1 SNHLY and CDR2 FYNNEI. The CDR3 coding sequence is TGTGCGAGCACTACTAGCGGGAGCAACAATGAGCAGTTCTTC. This sequence encodes CASTTSGSNNEQFF.